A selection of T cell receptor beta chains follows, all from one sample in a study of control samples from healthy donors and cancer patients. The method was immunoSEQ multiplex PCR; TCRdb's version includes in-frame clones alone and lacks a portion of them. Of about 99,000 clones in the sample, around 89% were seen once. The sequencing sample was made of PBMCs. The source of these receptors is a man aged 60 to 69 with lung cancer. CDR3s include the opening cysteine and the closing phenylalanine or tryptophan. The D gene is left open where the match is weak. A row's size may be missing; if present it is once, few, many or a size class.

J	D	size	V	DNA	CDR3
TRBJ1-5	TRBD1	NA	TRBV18	TGTGCCAGCTCACAAGAGAGGACAGGGAGCAATCAGCCCCAGCATTTT	CASSQERTGSNQPQHF
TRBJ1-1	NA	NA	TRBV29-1	TGCAGCGGATACAGAGACAAGAACACTGAAGCTTTCTTT	CSGYRDKNTEAFF
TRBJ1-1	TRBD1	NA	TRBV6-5	TGTGCCAGCAGTTACTCAAGCAGGGGGGGCACTGAAGCTTTCTTT	CASSYSSRGGTEAFF
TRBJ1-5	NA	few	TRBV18	TGTGCCAGCTCACCAATCGGGGATCAGCCCCAGCATTTT	CASSPIGDQPQHF
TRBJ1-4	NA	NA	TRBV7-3	TGTGCCAGCAGCCCCACTGGGGGTCCTAATGAAAAACTGTTTTTT	CASSPTGGPNEKLFF
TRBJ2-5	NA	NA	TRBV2	TGTGCCAGCGCGGCGGACGGCAAGCGACCGGAGTACTTC	CASAADGKRPEYF
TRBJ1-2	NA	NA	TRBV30	TGTGCCTGGAGTAAGTCAAACTATGGCTACACCTTC	CAWSKSNYGYTF
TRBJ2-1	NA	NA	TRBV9	TGTGCCAGCAGCGTAGACGAGGGTTCCTACAATGAGCAGTTCTTC	CASSVDEGSYNEQFF
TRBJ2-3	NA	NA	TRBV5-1	TGCGCCAGCAGCTCCCGGCGCGTTGATACGCAGTATTTT	CASSSRRVDTQYF
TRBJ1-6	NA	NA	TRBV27	TGTGCCAGCAGTCCCTCAACTGGGAGCTCCTATAATTCACCCCTCCACTTT	CASSPSTGSSYNSPLHF
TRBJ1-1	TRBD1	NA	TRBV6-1	TGTGCCAGCAGTGATATCGGCAGGGGGGACACTGAAGCTTTCTTT	CASSDIGRGDTEAFF
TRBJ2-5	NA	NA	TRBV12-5	TGTGCTAGTGGTTTGGCAAAAGACGGAAACCGGGACACAGGAGAGACCCAGTACTTC	CASGLAKDGNRDTGETQYF
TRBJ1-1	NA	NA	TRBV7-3	TGTGCCAGCAGCTTCAACATGAACACTGAAGCTTTCTTT	CASSFNMNTEAFF
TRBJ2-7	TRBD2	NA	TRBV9	TGTGCCAGCAGCGGGACTAGCGGGGGGCCCGTGCAGTACTTC	CASSGTSGGPVQYF
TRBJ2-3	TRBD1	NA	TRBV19	TGTGCCAGTAGGAAAGGGGGACAGAGCACAGATACGCAGTATTTT	CASRKGGQSTDTQYF
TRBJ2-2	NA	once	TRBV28	TGTGCCAGCAGTTCACTTCTTGGGGAGCTGTTTTTT	CASSSLLGELFF
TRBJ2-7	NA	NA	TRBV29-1	TGCAGCGTTGCTAGCAATAGCTACGAGCAGTACTTC	CSVASNSYEQYF
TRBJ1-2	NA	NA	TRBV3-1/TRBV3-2	TGTGCCAGCAGCCAAGATCCCCATGGCTACACCTTC	CASSQDPHGYTF
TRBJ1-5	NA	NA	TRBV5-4	TGTGCCAGCAGCCTCGATTACAATCAGCCCCAGCATTTT	CASSLDYNQPQHF
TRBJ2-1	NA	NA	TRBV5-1	TGCGCCAGCAGCTATCAAGACAATGAGCAGTTCTTC	CASSYQDNEQFF
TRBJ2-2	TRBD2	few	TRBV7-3	TGTGCCAGCAGCCGTGGACTAGCGGGGGTCCCGAACACCGGGGAGCTGTTTTTT	CASSRGLAGVPNTGELFF
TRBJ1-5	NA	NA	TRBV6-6	TGTGCCAGCAGCCTGGACGGCACTTCCAATCATCCCCAGCATTTT	CASSLDGTSNHPQHF
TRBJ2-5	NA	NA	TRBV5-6	TGTGCCAGCAGCATAGGGTTTTTAGTAGACCAGTACTTC	CASSIGFLVDQYF
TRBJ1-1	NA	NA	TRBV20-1	TGCAGTGCTAGGGGCAGGGCTGAAGCTTTCTTT	CSARGRAEAFF
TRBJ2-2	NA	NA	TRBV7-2	TGTGCCAGCAGGCCTACCACCGGGGAGCTGTTTTTT	CASRPTTGELFF
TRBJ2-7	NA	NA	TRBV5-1	TGCGCCAGCAGCCCTCCCCGGCAGGGCCACGAGCAGTACTTC	CASSPPRQGHEQYF
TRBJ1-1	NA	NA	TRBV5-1	TGCGCCAGCAGGGGGGCGACAGATACTGGGACTGAAGCTTTCTTT	CASRGATDTGTEAFF
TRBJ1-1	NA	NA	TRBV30	TGTGCCTGCTTAGGGTACGGGGAGAACACTGAAGCTTTCTTT	CACLGYGENTEAFF
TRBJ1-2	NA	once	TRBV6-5	TGTGCCAGCAGCTTACCCCCTCAGGGTAAAGGCTACACCTTC	CASSLPPQGKGYTF
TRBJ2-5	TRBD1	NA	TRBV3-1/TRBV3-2	TGTGCCAGCAGCCCGTCGACAGGGGCGAGGCAAGAGACCCAGTACTTC	CASSPSTGARQETQYF
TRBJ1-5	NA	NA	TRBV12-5	TGTGCTAGTGGTTTGTCCCTTGTAGGGGGTTACAATCAGCCCCAGCATTTT	CASGLSLVGGYNQPQHF
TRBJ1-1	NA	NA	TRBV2	TGTGCCAGCAGCCTAGACGTCAACACTGAAGCTTTCTTT	CASSLDVNTEAFF
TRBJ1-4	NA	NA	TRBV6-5	TGTGCCAGCAATAGCGGGAGTGCAACTAATGAAAAACTGTTTTTT	CASNSGSATNEKLFF
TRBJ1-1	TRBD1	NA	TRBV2	TGTGCCAGCAGACTAGGGACAGGGAACACTGAAGCTTTCTTT	CASRLGTGNTEAFF
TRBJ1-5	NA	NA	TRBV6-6	TGTGCCAGCAGTTACGGGCCAGTGACCAATCAGCCCCAGCATTTT	CASSYGPVTNQPQHF
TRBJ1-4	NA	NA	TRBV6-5	TGTGCCACCCAGGGGTCGGCTGAAAAACTGTTTTTT	CATQGSAEKLFF
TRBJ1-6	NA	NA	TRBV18	TGTGCCAGCTCACCACAGTCCGGTGATAATTCACCCCTCCACTTT	CASSPQSGDNSPLHF
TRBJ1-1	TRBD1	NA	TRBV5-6	TGTGCCAGCAGCGTATCGCGCTGGGGACAGTCGAACACTGAAGCTTTCTTT	CASSVSRWGQSNTEAFF
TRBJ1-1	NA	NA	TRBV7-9	TGTGCCAGCAGCTACGCGGGATCACTGAACACTGAAGCTTTCTTT	CASSYAGSLNTEAFF
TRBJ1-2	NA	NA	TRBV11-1	TGTGCCAGCAGCTCGCCAGGGAGGGGCTATGGCTACACCTTC	CASSSPGRGYGYTF
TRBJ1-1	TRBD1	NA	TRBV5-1	TGCGCCAGCAGCTCGGGACAGTCTCTTTCCAACACTGAAGCTTTCTTT	CASSSGQSLSNTEAFF
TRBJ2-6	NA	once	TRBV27	TGTGCCAGCAGTTCGTACACCTACGGACTGACAGGCGCCTCTGGGGCCAACGTCCTGACTTTC	CASSSYTYGLTGASGANVLTF
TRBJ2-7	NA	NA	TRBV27	TGTGCCAGCAGTCGAGGGGAAGACTACGAGCAGTACTTC	CASSRGEDYEQYF
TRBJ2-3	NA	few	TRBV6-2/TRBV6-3	TGTGCCAGCAGTTTGCGGCGGGCCAGCACAGATACGCAGTATTTT	CASSLRRASTDTQYF
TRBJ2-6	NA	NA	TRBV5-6	TGTGCCAGCAGCTTGTTCACGGGTTGGGGCTCTGGGGCCAACGTCCTGACTTTC	CASSLFTGWGSGANVLTF
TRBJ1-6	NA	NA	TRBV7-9	TGTGCCAGCAGCTTAGCGCGACCGAGCGGTAATTCACCCCTCCACTTT	CASSLARPSGNSPLHF
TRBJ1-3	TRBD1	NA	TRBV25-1	TGTGCCAGCTCCCCTGCCGGGACAGGGGGAGGGGGAAACACCATATATTTT	CASSPAGTGGGGNTIYF
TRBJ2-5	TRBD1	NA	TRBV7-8	TGTGCCAGCAGCTTAGATCCGGGACAGTACCTGGAGGAGACCCAGTACTTC	CASSLDPGQYLEETQYF
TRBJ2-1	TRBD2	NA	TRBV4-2	TGTGCCAGCAGCCAAGCCGGGACTAGCGGGAACAATGAGCAGTTCTTC	CASSQAGTSGNNEQFF